This T cell receptor (beta chain) came from a study of T cell changes during pregnancy in multiple sclerosis. This clone was seen only once. Assay: immunoSEQ multiplex PCR; the TCRdb copy retains only in-frame clones and omits some. The data contain 84,000 or so clones, about 95% of them seen just once; the ten biggest clones take up approximately 2.4%. Per the germline V gene, CDR1 is SGHTS and CDR2 is YDEGEE. The CDR3 has 14 residues. The V end lost 5 bases, the J end lost 3 bases, and 15 bases lay between the germline ends. The clonotype was recovered from a female donor with multiple sclerosis, enrolled in a pregnancy study. The sequencing used peripheral blood, collected in the third trimester of pregnancy. The chain is built from TRBV5-8 and TRBJ2-7; tentative D call: TRBD1 (5 bases). The CDR3 sequence: CASRRHRQFYEQYF. CDR3 sequence (DNA): TGTGCCAGCAGACGTCACAGGCAGTTCTACGAGCAGTACTTC.